Each of the 16 T cell receptor beta chains below was sequenced from the same sample in a study of PD-1 blockade in classical Hodgkin lymphoma. This table comes from immunoSEQ multiplex PCR, and its TCRdb copy is limited to in-frame clones, with some not included. The sample consists of about 21,000 clones, approximately 74% of them appearing once. Following autologous stem cell transplantation, relapse occurred in every patient, and exposure to brentuximab vedotin varied. The sample in question was peripheral blood mononuclear cells (PBMCs), obtained at baseline. The receptor set was obtained from a human donor with classical Hodgkin lymphoma.

This clone was observed a handful of times. This rearrangement joins TRBV10-3 to TRBJ1-1, with a possible D match to TRBD1 (5 bases). The CDR3 consists of 15 residues. Germline V lookup: CDR1 ENHRY, CDR2 SYGVKD. V was shortened by 8 bases and J by 5 bases, with 21 bases between the two germline ends. The CDR3 coding sequence is TGTGCCATCCTCCGGGACGGCCCGCATGAGACTGAAGCTTTCTTT. It translates to CAILRDGPHETEAFF.

J is TRBJ1-1 and V is TRBV9, with no clear D. Germline CDR1 SGDLS, CDR2 YYNGEE. V dropped 0 bases and J dropped 3 bases, with 6 bases sitting between them. The CDR3 is 13 amino acids. CDR3 region: CASSVEDYTEAFF. Written as DNA, the CDR3 is TGTGCCAGCAGCGTAGAGGATTACACTGAAGCTTTCTTT.

This chain joins TRBV5-1 and TRBJ1-1; maybe TRBD1 (5 bases). CDR3 length: 16 residues. The V and J ends lost 0 bases and 0 bases respectively, with 12 bases between them. CDR1 and CDR2 (germline): SGHRS, YFSETQ. The chain's CDR3 is CASSLGREGLNTEAFF. The CDR3 DNA reads as TGCGCCAGCAGCTTGGGGAGGGAGGGGCTGAACACTGAAGCTTTCTTT.

This clone was counted a few times. J is TRBJ2-1 and V is TRBV19; TRBD2 matches at 11 bases. The germline V gene encodes CDR1 LNHDA and CDR2 SQIVND (reference sequence). Trimming cost V 4 bases and J 3 bases; bases outside gene matches: 5. The CDR3 consists of 16 residues. Here the CDR3 DNA reads TGTGCCAGTAGTAGGGGCGGACTAGCGGGCTACAATGAGCAGTTCTTC. This sequence encodes CASSRGGLAGYNEQFF.

CDR3 bases: TGTGCCAGTAGTACCCTCCTCGGAAACACCATATATTTT. It specifies CASSTLLGNTIYF. V gene TRBV19 combines with J gene TRBJ1-3, with no clear D. The V end lost 4 bases, the J end lost 4 bases, and 8 bases lay between the germline ends. The germline CDR1 and CDR2 sequences are LNHDA and SQIVND (reference sequence). The CDR3 is made up of 13 amino acids.

The chain employs TRBV19 and TRBJ2-7; D perhaps matches TRBD1 (6 bases). Germline V gives CDR1 LNHDA, CDR2 SQIVND (reference sequence). The CDR3 has 12 residues. Trimming removed 4 bases at V and 9 bases at J, with 13 bases between. CDR3 in amino acids: CASSNLQGRQYF. CDR3 DNA sequence: TGTGCCAGTAGTAACCTACAGGGAAGGCAGTACTTC.

The genes are TRBV19 and TRBJ1-6, with 8 bases fitting TRBD1. The V gene end was trimmed by 4 bases and the J gene end by 9 bases; junction bases not matched to a gene: 8. The length of the CDR3 is 15 residues. The germline V gene has CDR1 LNHDA and CDR2 SQIVND (reference sequence). The CDR3 loop reads CASSNSLGTGSPLHF. The CDR3 DNA is TGTGCCAGTAGTAACAGCCTTGGGACAGGTTCACCCCTCCACTTT.

A single count supports this clone. The chain is built from TRBV4-2 and TRBJ2-1, with D unresolved. Trimming left V 0 bases short and J 5 bases short, with 8 bases between. CDR3 length: 14 amino acids. From germline, CDR1 is LGHNA and CDR2 YNFKEQ. CDR3 sequence reads: CASSQEVGNNEQFF. The CDR3 DNA is TGTGCCAGCAGCCAAGAGGTTGGAAACAATGAGCAGTTCTTC.

The sample holds one count of this clone. V gene TRBV5-8 combines with J gene TRBJ2-2, with D uncertain. This CDR3 spans 14 amino acids. Per the germline V gene, CDR1 is SGHTS and CDR2 is YDEGEE. Trimming cost V 2 bases and J 3 bases, with 8 bases left between them. CDR3 in DNA: TGTGCCAGCAGCTTAATACAAGACACCGGGGAGCTGTTTTTT. Its protein is CASSLIQDTGELFF.

Judged by abundance, this clone is medium-sized. V gene TRBV7-9 combines with J gene TRBJ2-7; TRBD1 matches at 8 bases. Germline trimming cut 6 bases from V and 4 bases from J; bases unmatched to any gene: 11. This CDR3 region has 15 residues. Germline V gives CDR1 SEHNR, CDR2 FQNEAQ (reference sequence). The CDR3 region is CASSSVGTGRYEQYF. In DNA, the CDR3 is TGTGCCAGCAGTTCCGTAGGGACAGGACGTTACGAGCAGTACTTC.

This clone has more than one count but fewer than ten. The J gene is TRBJ1-1, the V gene TRBV28, with 10 bases matching TRBD1. CDR3 length: 15 amino acids. The junction had 7 bases not matched to a gene; V was cut back by 5 bases and J by 4 bases. Germline V CDR1 and CDR2: MDHEN, SYDVKM. The CDR3 DNA is TGTGCCAGCAGTCCCCAGGGACAGGGGAGCACTGAAGCTTTCTTT. Translation gives CASSPQGQGSTEAFF.

The rearrangement links TRBV19 to TRBJ2-6; weak D call: TRBD1 (6 bases). CDR1 and CDR2 from the germline V gene are LNHDA and SQIVND (reference sequence). Trimming cost V 8 bases and J 12 bases, with 17 bases left between them. The CDR3 runs to 13 residues. The CDR3 nucleotides are TGTGCCAGTTCCTTTTTACAGGGAGTCGTCCTGACTTTC. The encoded protein is CASSFLQGVVLTF.

This clone is categorized as medium-sized. The CDR3 DNA reads TGTGCCAGCAGCTTAATAGCGGGAGATCACAATGAGCAGTTCTTC. Protein product: CASSLIAGDHNEQFF. The genes are TRBV5-4 and TRBJ2-1; 9 nucleotides agree with TRBD2. The CDR3 is 15 amino acids. V was pared by 2 bases and J by 5 bases, with 5 bases of the junction left unmatched. The germline CDR1 and CDR2 sequences are SGHNT and YYREEE (reference sequence).

The V and J genes are TRBV27 and TRBJ1-2; perhaps TRBD1 as D (5 bases). Per germline, CDR1 MNHEY and CDR2 SMNVEV (reference sequence). The CDR3 length is 15 residues. The germline V and J ends were trimmed by 2 bases and 3 bases, with 13 bases remaining between them. CDR3 nucleotide sequence: TGTGCCAGCAGTTTAGTCGAGGGGAGGGACTATGGCTACACCTTC. This gives the protein CASSLVEGRDYGYTF.

The chain recombines TRBV14 with TRBJ2-1; D remains ambiguous. The CDR3 totals 16 residues. The germline V and J ends were trimmed by 4 bases and 0 bases, with 13 bases remaining between them. Per germline, CDR1 SGHDN and CDR2 FVKESK. The CDR3 DNA follows: TGTGCCAGCAGCCTCCATCACTCCAGCTCCTACAATGAGCAGTTCTTC. Translated, it gives CASSLHHSSSYNEQFF.

The sample holds a few counts of this clone. The chain carries TRBV4-3 and TRBJ1-2; D remains ambiguous. CDR3 length: 15 amino acids. V was cut by 1 base and J by 2 bases, with 11 bases left in between. The germline CDR1 and CDR2 sequences are LGHNA and YSLEER. Written as DNA, the CDR3 is TGCGCCAGCAGCCAAGGTCGTTTTCAGAACTATGGCTACACCTTC. Translation gives CASSQGRFQNYGYTF.